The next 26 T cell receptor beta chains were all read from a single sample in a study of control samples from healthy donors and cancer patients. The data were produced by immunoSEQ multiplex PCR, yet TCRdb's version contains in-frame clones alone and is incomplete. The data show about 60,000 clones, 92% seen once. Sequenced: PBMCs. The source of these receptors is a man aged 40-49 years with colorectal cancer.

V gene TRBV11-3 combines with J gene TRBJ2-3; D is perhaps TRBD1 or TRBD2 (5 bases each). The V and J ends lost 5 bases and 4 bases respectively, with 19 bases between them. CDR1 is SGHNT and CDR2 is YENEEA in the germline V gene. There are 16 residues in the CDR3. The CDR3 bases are TGTGCCAGCAGCCGAAGTCCCGGGACGGGCGCAGATACGCAGTATTTT. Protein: CASSRSPGTGADTQYF.

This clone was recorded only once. The CDR3 region is CASSPRSGGNTGELFF. The DNA for the CDR3 is TGCGCCAGCAGCCCTCGAAGCGGGGGGAACACCGGGGAGCTGTTTTTT. The chain has TRBV4-3 and TRBJ2-2; 8 bases align to TRBD2. CDR3 length: 16 amino acids. Looked up from germline, CDR1 is LGHNA and CDR2 is YSLEER. Trimming removed 4 bases from V and 1 base from J; junction bases left unmatched: 5.

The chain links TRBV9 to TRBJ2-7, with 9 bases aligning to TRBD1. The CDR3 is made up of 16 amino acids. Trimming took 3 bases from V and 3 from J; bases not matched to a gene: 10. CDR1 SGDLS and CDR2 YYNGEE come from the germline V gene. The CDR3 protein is CASSAPRGQGGYEQYF. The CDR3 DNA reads TGTGCCAGCAGCGCGCCCCGGGGACAGGGTGGCTACGAGCAGTACTTC.

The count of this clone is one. CDR3 nucleotides: TGTGCCAGCAGCCAGTTAGGGCCCTACGAGCAGTACTTC. Translated, it gives CASSQLGPYEQYF. The V gene is TRBV3-1 (or the pseudogene TRBV3-2), the J gene TRBJ2-7; D is unclear. The CDR3 spans 13 residues. The germline V gene encodes CDR1 LGHDT and CDR2 YNNKEL (reference sequence). V gave up 3 bases and J gave up 2 bases, with 8 bases separating them.

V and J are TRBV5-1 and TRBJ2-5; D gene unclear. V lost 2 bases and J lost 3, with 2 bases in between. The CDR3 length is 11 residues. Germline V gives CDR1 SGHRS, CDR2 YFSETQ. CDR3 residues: CASSLKETQYF. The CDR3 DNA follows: TGCGCCAGCAGCTTAAAAGAGACCCAGTACTTC. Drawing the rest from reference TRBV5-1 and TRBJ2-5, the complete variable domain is KAGVTQTPRYLIKTRGQQVTLSCSPISGHRSVSWYQQTPGQGLQFLFEYFSETQRNKGNFPGRFSGRQFSNSRSEMNVSTLELGDSALYLCASSLKETQYFGPGTRLLVL.

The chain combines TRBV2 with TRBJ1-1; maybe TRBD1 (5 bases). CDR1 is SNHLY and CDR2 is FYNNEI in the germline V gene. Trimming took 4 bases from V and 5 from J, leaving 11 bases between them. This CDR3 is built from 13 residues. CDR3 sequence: CASSGGVGTEAFF. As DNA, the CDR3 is TGTGCCAGCAGTGGGGGGGTAGGGACTGAAGCTTTCTTT.

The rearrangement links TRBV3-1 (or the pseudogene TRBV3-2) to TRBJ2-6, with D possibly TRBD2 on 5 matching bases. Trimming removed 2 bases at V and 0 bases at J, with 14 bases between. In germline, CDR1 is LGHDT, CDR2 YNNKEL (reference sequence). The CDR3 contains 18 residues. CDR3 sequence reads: CASSQLGESNSGANVLTF. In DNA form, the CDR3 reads TGTGCCAGCAGCCAACTCGGGGAGTCTAACTCTGGGGCCAACGTCCTGACTTTC.

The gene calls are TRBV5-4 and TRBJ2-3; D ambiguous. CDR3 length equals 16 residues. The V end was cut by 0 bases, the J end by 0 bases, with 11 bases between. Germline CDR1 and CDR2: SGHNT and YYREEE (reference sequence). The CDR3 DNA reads TGTGCCAGCAGCTTGGCATCCCCAGGCAGCACAGATACGCAGTATTTT. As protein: CASSLASPGSTDTQYF. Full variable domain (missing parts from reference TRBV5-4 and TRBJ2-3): ETGVTQSPTHLIKTRGQQVTLRCSSQSGHNTVSWYQQALGQGPQFIFQYYREEENGRGNFPPRFSGLQFPNYSSELNVNALELDDSALYLCASSLASPGSTDTQYFGPGTRLTVL.

The CDR3 region is CASSRGQGSPYEQYF. Here the CDR3 DNA reads TGTGCCAGCTCCCGGGGACAGGGAAGTCCCTACGAGCAGTACTTC. This rearrangement joins TRBV18 to TRBJ2-7; TRBD1 aligns across 9 bases. Losses at the gene ends were 6 bases for V and 2 bases for J; bases not matched to a gene: 8. Germline CDR1 and CDR2: KGHSH and LQKENI. The CDR3 sequence is 15 residues long.

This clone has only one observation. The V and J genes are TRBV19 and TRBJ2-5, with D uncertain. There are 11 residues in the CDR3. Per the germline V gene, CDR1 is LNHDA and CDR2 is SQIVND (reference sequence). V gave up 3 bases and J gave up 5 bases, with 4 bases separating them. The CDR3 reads CASSMGETQYF. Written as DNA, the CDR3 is TGTGCCAGTAGTATGGGGGAGACCCAGTACTTC.

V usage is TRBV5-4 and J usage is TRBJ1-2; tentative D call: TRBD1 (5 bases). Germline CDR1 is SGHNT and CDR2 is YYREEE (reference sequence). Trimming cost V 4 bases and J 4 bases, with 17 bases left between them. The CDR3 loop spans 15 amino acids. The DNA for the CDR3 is TGTGCCAGCAGCCTAGACAGCCGGAAGGGCTATGGCTACACCTTC. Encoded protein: CASSLDSRKGYGYTF.

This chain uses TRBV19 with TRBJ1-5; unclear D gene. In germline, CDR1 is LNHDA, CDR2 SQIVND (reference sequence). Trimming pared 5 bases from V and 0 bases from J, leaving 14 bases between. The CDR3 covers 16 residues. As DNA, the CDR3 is TGTGCCAGTAGTCAGAACAGCGGGGTTAGCAATCAGCCCCAGCATTTT. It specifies CASSQNSGVSNQPQHF.

The CDR3 bases are TGTGCCAGCAGCTTAGATGGCAGAATCGAAAAACTGTTTTTT. Translating gives CASSLDGRIEKLFF. The V gene is TRBV7-9, the J gene TRBJ1-4; D is ambiguous. Germline V gene lookup returns CDR1 SEHNR and CDR2 FQNEAQ (reference sequence). This CDR3 spans 14 amino acids. Trimming took off 1 base at V and 8 bases at J, with 11 bases between the two ends.

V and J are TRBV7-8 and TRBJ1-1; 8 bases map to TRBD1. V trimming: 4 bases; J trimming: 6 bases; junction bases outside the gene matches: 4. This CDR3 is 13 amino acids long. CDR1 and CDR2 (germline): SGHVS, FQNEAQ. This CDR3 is CASSSGGWAEAFF. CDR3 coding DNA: TGTGCCAGCAGCTCAGGGGGCTGGGCTGAAGCTTTCTTT.

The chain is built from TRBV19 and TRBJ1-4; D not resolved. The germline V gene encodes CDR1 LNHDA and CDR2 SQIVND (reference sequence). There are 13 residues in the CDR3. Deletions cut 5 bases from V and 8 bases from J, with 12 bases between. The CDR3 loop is CASSVLGGEKLFF. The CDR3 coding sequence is TGTGCCAGTAGTGTTCTCGGAGGAGAAAAACTGTTTTTT.

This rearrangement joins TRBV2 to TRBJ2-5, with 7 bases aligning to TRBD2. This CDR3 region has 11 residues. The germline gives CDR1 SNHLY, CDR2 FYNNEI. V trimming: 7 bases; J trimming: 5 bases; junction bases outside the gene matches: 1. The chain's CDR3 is CASNGGETQYF. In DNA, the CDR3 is TGTGCCAGCAACGGGGGGGAGACCCAGTACTTC.

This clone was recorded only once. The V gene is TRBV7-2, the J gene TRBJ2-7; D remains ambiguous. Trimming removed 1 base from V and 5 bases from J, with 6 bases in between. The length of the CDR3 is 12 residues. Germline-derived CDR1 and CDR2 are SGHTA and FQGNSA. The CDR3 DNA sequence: TGTGCCAGCAGCTTAGACCGGGACGAGCAGTACTTC. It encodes CASSLDRDEQYF.

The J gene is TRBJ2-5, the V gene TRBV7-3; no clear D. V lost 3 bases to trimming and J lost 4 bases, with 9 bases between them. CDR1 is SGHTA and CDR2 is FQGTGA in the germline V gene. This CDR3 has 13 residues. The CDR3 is CASSLGSRETQYF. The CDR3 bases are TGTGCCAGCAGCTTGGGTAGCCGAGAGACCCAGTACTTC.

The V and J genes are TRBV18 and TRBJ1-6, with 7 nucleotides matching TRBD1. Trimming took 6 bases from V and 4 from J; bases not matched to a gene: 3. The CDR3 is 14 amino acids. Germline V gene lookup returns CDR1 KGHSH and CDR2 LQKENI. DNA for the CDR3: TGTGCCAGCTCGAGGGGACAGTATAATTCACCCCTCCACTTT. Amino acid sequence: CASSRGQYNSPLHF.

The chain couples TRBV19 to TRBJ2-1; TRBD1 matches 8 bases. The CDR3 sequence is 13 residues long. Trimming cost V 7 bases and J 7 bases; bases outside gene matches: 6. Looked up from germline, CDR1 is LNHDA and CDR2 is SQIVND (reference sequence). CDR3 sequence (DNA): TGTGCCAGTACCCGGGACAGGTCTAATGAGCAGTTCTTC. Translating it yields CASTRDRSNEQFF.

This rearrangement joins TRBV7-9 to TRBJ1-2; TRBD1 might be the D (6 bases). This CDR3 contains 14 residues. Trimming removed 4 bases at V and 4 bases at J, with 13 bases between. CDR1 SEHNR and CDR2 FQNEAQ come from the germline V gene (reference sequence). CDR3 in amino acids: CASSSSGTPYGYTF. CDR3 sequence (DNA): TGTGCCAGCAGCTCCTCCGGGACACCCTATGGCTACACCTTC.

CDR3 protein: CASSLDGRGNTEAFF. CDR3 nucleotide sequence: TGTGCCAGCAGCTTAGACGGCCGTGGTAACACTGAAGCTTTCTTT. This chain uses TRBV7-9 with TRBJ1-1; D not resolved. This CDR3 has 15 amino acids. Germline V gene lookup returns CDR1 SEHNR and CDR2 FQNEAQ (reference sequence). V was cut by 1 base and J by 2 bases, with 11 bases left in between.

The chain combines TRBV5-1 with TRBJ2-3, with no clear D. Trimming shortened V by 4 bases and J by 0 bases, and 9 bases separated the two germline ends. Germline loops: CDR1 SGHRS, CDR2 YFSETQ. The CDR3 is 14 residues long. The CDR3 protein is CASSPTTSTDTQYF. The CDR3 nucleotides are TGCGCCAGCAGCCCGACGACCAGCACAGATACGCAGTATTTT.

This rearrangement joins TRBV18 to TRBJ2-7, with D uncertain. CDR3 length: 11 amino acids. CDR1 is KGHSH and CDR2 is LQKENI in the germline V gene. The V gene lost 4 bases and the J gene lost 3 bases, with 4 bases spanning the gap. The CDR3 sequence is CASSLDYEQYF. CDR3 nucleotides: TGTGCCAGCTCACTCGACTACGAGCAGTACTTC.

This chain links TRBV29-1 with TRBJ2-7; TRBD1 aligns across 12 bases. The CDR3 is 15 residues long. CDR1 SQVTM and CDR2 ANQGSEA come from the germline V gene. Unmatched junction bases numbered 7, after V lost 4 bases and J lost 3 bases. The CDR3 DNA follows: TGCAGCGTTGTCTTCGGGACAGGGGGCAACTACGAGCAGTACTTC. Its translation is CSVVFGTGGNYEQYF.

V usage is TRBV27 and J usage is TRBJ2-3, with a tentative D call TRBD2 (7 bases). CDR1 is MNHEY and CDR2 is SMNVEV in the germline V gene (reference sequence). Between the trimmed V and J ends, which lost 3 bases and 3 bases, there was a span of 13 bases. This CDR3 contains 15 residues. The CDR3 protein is CASSFLQGGTDTQYF. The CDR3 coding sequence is TGTGCCAGCAGTTTTTTACAGGGAGGGACAGATACGCAGTATTTT.